The sequence of this TCR beta chain was determined in a study of blood T cell repertoires in COVID-19. This CDR3 region has 16 residues. The J segment lost 1 base and the V segment lost 1 base, leaving 4 bases of the junction unmatched. Germline lookup yields CDR1 MGHRA and CDR2 YSYEKL. Repertoires were generated with immunoSEQ multiplex PCR, while TCRdb's copy carries only in-frame clones and drops some. This sample has a few hundred thousand clones, with around 87% found just once. The TCR comes from a woman aged 18-35 years with acute COVID-19. The V and J genes are TRBV4-1 and TRBJ2-3; 8 bases line up with TRBD2. The specimen was PBMCs or T cells enriched from blood (not recorded which). CDR3 protein: CASSQGVSGGTDTQYF. CDR3 DNA: TGCGCCAGCAGCCAAGGGGTTAGCGGGGGCACAGATACGCAGTATTTT.